This entry describes one T cell receptor beta chain. Its antigen is not known. These data belong to a study of cytomegalovirus exposure and HLA in healthy donors. Study-wide points: The classifier was said to identify cytomegalovirus status with high specificity and sensitivity. The investigators catalogued 150 to 200 TCR beta chains as cytomegalovirus-associated.

The study ran its PCR with 60 Vbeta and 13 Jbeta primers. TCRdb's copy holds only in-frame clones and misses some; the assay was immunoSEQ multiplex PCR. This repertoire comprises about 200,000 clones; its ten largest clones make up roughly 0.98%. CDR3 length: 13 residues. Per germline, CDR1 GTSNPN and CDR2 SVGIG (reference sequence). Trimming took off 0 bases at V and 6 bases at J, with 11 bases between the two ends. The chain has TRBV30 and TRBJ1-1, with D uncertain. Sequencing was done on a sample of PBMCs. This TCR was recovered from a woman in her 30s in good health and CMV-seropositive. As DNA, the CDR3 is TGTGCCTGGAGTGTACTTAGGGAGGCTGAAGCTTTCTTT. It encodes CAWSVLREAEAFF.